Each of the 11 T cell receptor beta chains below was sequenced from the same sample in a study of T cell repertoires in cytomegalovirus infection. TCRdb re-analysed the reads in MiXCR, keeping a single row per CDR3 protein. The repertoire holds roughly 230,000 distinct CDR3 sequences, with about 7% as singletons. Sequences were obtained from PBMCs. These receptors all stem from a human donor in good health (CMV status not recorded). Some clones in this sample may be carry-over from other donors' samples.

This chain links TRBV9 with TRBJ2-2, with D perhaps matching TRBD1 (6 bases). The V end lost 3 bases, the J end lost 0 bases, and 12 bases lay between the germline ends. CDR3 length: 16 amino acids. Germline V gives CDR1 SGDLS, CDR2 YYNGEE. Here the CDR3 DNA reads TGTGCCAGCAGCGAGGGGGAACACACGAACACCGGGGAGCTGTTTTTT. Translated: CASSEGEHTNTGELFF.

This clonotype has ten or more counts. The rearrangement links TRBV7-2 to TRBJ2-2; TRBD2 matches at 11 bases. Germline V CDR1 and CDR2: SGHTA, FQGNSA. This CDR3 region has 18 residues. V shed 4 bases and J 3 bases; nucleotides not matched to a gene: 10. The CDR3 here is CASSSDAGLADYTGELFF. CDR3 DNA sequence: TGTGCCAGCAGCTCCGACGCGGGACTAGCGGATTACACCGGGGAGCTGTTTTTT.

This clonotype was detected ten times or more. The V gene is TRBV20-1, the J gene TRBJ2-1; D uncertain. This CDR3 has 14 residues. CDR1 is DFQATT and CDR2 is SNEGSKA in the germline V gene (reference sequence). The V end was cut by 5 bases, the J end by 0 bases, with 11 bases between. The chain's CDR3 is CSAGPLGSYNEQFF. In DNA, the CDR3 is TGCAGTGCTGGCCCCTTGGGCTCCTACAATGAGCAGTTCTTC.

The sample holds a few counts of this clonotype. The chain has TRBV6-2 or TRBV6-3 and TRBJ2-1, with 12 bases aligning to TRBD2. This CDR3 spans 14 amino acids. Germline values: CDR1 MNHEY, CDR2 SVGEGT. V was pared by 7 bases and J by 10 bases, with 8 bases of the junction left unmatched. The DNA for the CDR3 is TGTGCCAGCAAAACTAGCGGGGGGTTATCGGAGCAGTTCTTC. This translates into CASKTSGGLSEQFF.

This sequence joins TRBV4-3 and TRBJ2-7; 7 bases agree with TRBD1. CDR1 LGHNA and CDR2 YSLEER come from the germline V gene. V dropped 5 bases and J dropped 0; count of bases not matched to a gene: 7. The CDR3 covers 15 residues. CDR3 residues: CASSEGGPDSYEQYF. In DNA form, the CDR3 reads TGCGCCAGCAGCGAAGGGGGCCCAGACTCCTACGAGCAGTACTTC.

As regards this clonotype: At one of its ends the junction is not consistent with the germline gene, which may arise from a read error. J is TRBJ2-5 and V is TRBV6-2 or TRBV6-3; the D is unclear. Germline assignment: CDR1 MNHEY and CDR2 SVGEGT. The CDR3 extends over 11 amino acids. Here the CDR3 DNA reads TGTCCCAGCAGTTTTTCGGTGGACCAGTACTTC. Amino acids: CPSSFSVDQYF.

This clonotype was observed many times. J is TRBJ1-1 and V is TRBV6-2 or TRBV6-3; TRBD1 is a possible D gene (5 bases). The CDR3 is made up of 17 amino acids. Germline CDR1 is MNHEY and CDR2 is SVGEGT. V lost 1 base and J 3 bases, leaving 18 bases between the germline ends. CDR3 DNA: TGTGCCAGCAGTTACTGGGCATGGGGGAGTACTGACACTGAAGCTTTCTTT. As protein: CASSYWAWGSTDTEAFF.

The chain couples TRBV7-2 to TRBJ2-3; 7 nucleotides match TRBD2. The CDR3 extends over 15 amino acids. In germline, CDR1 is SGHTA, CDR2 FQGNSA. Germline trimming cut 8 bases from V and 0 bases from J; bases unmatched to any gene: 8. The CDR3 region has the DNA TGTGCCAGCTCCCAGCGGGAAACTAGCACAGATACGCAGTATTTT. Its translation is CASSQRETSTDTQYF.

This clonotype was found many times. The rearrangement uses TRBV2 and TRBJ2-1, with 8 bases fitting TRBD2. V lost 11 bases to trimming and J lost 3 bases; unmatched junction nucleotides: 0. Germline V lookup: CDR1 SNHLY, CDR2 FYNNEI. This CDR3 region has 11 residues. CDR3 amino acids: CAGTSYNEQFF. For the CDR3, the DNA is TGTGCCGGGACTAGCTACAATGAGCAGTTCTTC.

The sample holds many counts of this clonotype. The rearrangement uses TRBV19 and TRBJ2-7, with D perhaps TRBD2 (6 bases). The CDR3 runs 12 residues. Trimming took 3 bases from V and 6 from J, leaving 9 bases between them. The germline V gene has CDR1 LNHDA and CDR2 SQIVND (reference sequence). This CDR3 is CASSITGVEQYF. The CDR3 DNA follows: TGTGCCAGTAGTATCACGGGGGTCGAGCAGTACTTC.

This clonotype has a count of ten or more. Here the CDR3 DNA reads TGTGCCAGCAGCGTAGAAGTCCAAAGCGGCTACACCTTC. Amino acids: CASSVEVQSGYTF. The chain uses TRBV7-8 and TRBJ1-2, with D hard to call. The ends were cut back, 5 bases at V and 8 bases at J, with 15 bases in the middle. This CDR3 spans 13 amino acids. Germline V gene lookup returns CDR1 SGHVS and CDR2 FQNEAQ.